Listed below are T cell receptor beta chains from one sample, sequenced in a study of control samples from healthy donors and cancer patients. Sequencing was performed with immunoSEQ multiplex PCR; in TCRdb, only in-frame clones are kept and a portion is missing. The sample carries 100,000 to 150,000 clones, 90% recorded once. Material: blood. The origin of the receptors is a man aged 35 to 55 in good health. Each CDR3 is given with its conserved first and last residue. The order of the fields is D gene, clone size, V gene, J gene, CDR3 DNA, CDR3 protein. The D gene is left open where the match is weak. Some rows have no size entry. The others give once, few or many, or a class for an expanded clone.

D gene: -
clone size: -
V gene: TRBV7-2
J gene: TRBJ2-5
CDR3 DNA: TGTGCCAGCAGCTTAGCCCAGGGTGAGACCCAGTACTTC
CDR3 protein: CASSLAQGETQYF

D gene: TRBD1
clone size: -
V gene: TRBV19
J gene: TRBJ1-5
CDR3 DNA: TGTGCCAGTAGTAGAGTGGGGACAGTCGGTCAGCCCCAGCATTTT
CDR3 protein: CASSRVGTVGQPQHF

D gene: -
clone size: -
V gene: TRBV5-6
J gene: TRBJ1-1
CDR3 DNA: TGTGCCAGCAGCTTGGAGCGGGCCGGTGAAGCTTTCTTT
CDR3 protein: CASSLERAGEAFF

D gene: -
clone size: -
V gene: TRBV7-2
J gene: TRBJ2-1
CDR3 DNA: TGTGCCAGCAGCTTAGGGGCGGGGAGTTCCGATGAGCAGTTCTTC
CDR3 protein: CASSLGAGSSDEQFF

D gene: TRBD2
clone size: -
V gene: TRBV28
J gene: TRBJ2-1
CDR3 DNA: TGTGCCAGCAGCCCAAGACCCGGGACTAGCGGGGAGAGCTCCTACAATGAGCAGTTCTTC
CDR3 protein: CASSPRPGTSGESSYNEQFF

D gene: -
clone size: -
V gene: TRBV14
J gene: TRBJ1-1
CDR3 DNA: TGTGCCAGCAGCCCCTGGCTTCGAAACTTAATGAACACTGAAGCTTTCTTT
CDR3 protein: CASSPWLRNLMNTEAFF

D gene: TRBD1
clone size: -
V gene: TRBV7-9
J gene: TRBJ1-2
CDR3 DNA: TGTGCCAGCAGCTTAGCGGCCGCAGGGACAGGGGGCTCTGGCTACACCTTC
CDR3 protein: CASSLAAAGTGGSGYTF

D gene: -
clone size: -
V gene: TRBV9
J gene: TRBJ1-2
CDR3 DNA: TGTGCCAGCAGCGTAGATGGGGGGGCAACCGGCTACACCTTC
CDR3 protein: CASSVDGGATGYTF

D gene: -
clone size: -
V gene: TRBV2
J gene: TRBJ2-5
CDR3 DNA: TGTGCCAGCAGTGTCGACCAGGCTGCCGAAACCCAGTACTTC
CDR3 protein: CASSVDQAAETQYF

D gene: -
clone size: -
V gene: TRBV28
J gene: TRBJ2-3
CDR3 DNA: TGTGCCAGCACCCCGGACAGCACAGATACGCAGTATTTT
CDR3 protein: CASTPDSTDTQYF

D gene: -
clone size: -
V gene: TRBV6-6
J gene: TRBJ2-7
CDR3 DNA: TGTGCCAGCAAATTCTCCGCGGGGGCATACGAGCAGTACTTC
CDR3 protein: CASKFSAGAYEQYF

D gene: -
clone size: few
V gene: TRBV10-1
J gene: TRBJ1-3
CDR3 DNA: TGCGCCAGCAGTGAAAGCCTGACTGGAAACACCATATATTTT
CDR3 protein: CASSESLTGNTIYF

D gene: TRBD2
clone size: -
V gene: TRBV6-5
J gene: TRBJ2-5
CDR3 DNA: TGTGCCAGCAGTTACACGCGGGGGACGGGCCAGACCCAGTACTTC
CDR3 protein: CASSYTRGTGQTQYF

D gene: -
clone size: -
V gene: TRBV9
J gene: TRBJ1-3
CDR3 DNA: TGTGCCAGCAGCCGTGGCCCTCCGAACACCATATATTTT
CDR3 protein: CASSRGPPNTIYF

D gene: -
clone size: -
V gene: TRBV7-8
J gene: TRBJ2-1
CDR3 DNA: TGTGCCAGCAGCTTAACAGGGCATACCTACAATGAGCAGTTCTTC
CDR3 protein: CASSLTGHTYNEQFF

D gene: -
clone size: few
V gene: TRBV10-3
J gene: TRBJ1-3
CDR3 DNA: TGTGCCATCACCGCGGACTTGAGCTCTGGAAACACCATATATTTT
CDR3 protein: CAITADLSSGNTIYF

D gene: TRBD1
clone size: -
V gene: TRBV3-1/TRBV3-2
J gene: TRBJ1-6
CDR3 DNA: TGTGCCAGCAGCCAGGTTATGGGACAGGGGGCTTCACCCCTCCACTTT
CDR3 protein: CASSQVMGQGASPLHF

D gene: -
clone size: -
V gene: TRBV27
J gene: TRBJ1-5
CDR3 DNA: TGTGCCAGCAGTTTAAGGGTTACCAATCAGCCCCAGCATTTT
CDR3 protein: CASSLRVTNQPQHF

D gene: -
clone size: -
V gene: TRBV27
J gene: TRBJ2-3
CDR3 DNA: TGTGCCAGCAGTTTATCCGCAGGGGCGGTAGATACGCAGTATTTT
CDR3 protein: CASSLSAGAVDTQYF

D gene: -
clone size: few
V gene: TRBV11-2
J gene: TRBJ2-2
CDR3 DNA: TGTGCCAGCAGCTTAGTCCACACCGGGGAGCTGTTTTTT
CDR3 protein: CASSLVHTGELFF

D gene: -
clone size: -
V gene: TRBV2
J gene: TRBJ1-4
CDR3 DNA: TGTGCCAGCAGTCGAGGGGGAACTAATGAAAAACTGTTTTTT
CDR3 protein: CASSRGGTNEKLFF

D gene: -
clone size: -
V gene: TRBV21-1
J gene: TRBJ2-2
CDR3 DNA: TGTGCCAGCAGTCGACAGGACACCGGGGAGCTGTTTTTT
CDR3 protein: CASSRQDTGELFF

D gene: -
clone size: once
V gene: TRBV5-4
J gene: TRBJ2-5
CDR3 DNA: TGTGCCAGCAGCTTGGAGTCAGGGGCAGAGACCCAGTACTTC
CDR3 protein: CASSLESGAETQYF

D gene: -
clone size: -
V gene: TRBV30
J gene: TRBJ1-2
CDR3 DNA: TGTGCCTGGAGCCGCGGGCCCCAGGGGGGCTACACCTTC
CDR3 protein: CAWSRGPQGGYTF

D gene: TRBD1
clone size: once
V gene: TRBV5-5
J gene: TRBJ2-7
CDR3 DNA: TGTGCCAGCAGCTCGTCGGGACAGGGGGCGTACGAGCAGTACTTC
CDR3 protein: CASSSSGQGAYEQYF

D gene: -
clone size: -
V gene: TRBV5-1
J gene: TRBJ2-2
CDR3 DNA: TGCGCCAGGTTGTCTACGGGCCCCCACGGGGAGCTGTTTTTT
CDR3 protein: CARLSTGPHGELFF

D gene: -
clone size: -
V gene: TRBV20-1
J gene: TRBJ2-1
CDR3 DNA: TGCAGTGCTAGTTTCTTAGCCCGAGCAGGGGGGATAGAAGGTCAGGGTGAGCAGTTCTTC
CDR3 protein: CSASFLARAGGIEGQGEQFF

D gene: TRBD1
clone size: -
V gene: TRBV4-1
J gene: TRBJ1-2
CDR3 DNA: TGCGCCAGCAGCCAAGAGCGAAGCAGGGGGAACAATGGCTACACCTTC
CDR3 protein: CASSQERSRGNNGYTF

D gene: -
clone size: few
V gene: TRBV6-1
J gene: TRBJ1-5
CDR3 DNA: TGTGCCAGCAGTGAACAGGCGTTCAATCAGCCCCAGCATTTT
CDR3 protein: CASSEQAFNQPQHF

D gene: -
clone size: -
V gene: TRBV30
J gene: TRBJ1-5
CDR3 DNA: TGTGCCTGGAGACAGGCCTGGGGTCAGCCCCAGCATTTT
CDR3 protein: CAWRQAWGQPQHF

D gene: -
clone size: -
V gene: TRBV6-1
J gene: TRBJ1-5
CDR3 DNA: TGTGCCAGCAGTGAAGGGTCGGCAGGAGCCTTTCAGCCCCAGCATTTT
CDR3 protein: CASSEGSAGAFQPQHF

D gene: -
clone size: few
V gene: TRBV7-2
J gene: TRBJ1-2
CDR3 DNA: TGTGCCAGCAGCCGACGTGGCTATGGTGGCTACACCTTC
CDR3 protein: CASSRRGYGGYTF

D gene: -
clone size: -
V gene: TRBV28
J gene: TRBJ2-1
CDR3 DNA: TGTGCCAGCAGTTTACAGGGAACGATGGATGAGCAGTTCTTC
CDR3 protein: CASSLQGTMDEQFF

D gene: -
clone size: -
V gene: TRBV24-1
J gene: TRBJ1-2
CDR3 DNA: TGTGCCACCAGTGGATCATTGTGGGGGGTTTTCTATGGCTACACCTTC
CDR3 protein: CATSGSLWGVFYGYTF

D gene: TRBD1
clone size: -
V gene: TRBV3-1/TRBV3-2
J gene: TRBJ1-1
CDR3 DNA: TGTGCCAGCAGCCCACAGGGGGGCACTGAAGCTTTCTTT
CDR3 protein: CASSPQGGTEAFF

D gene: TRBD1
clone size: few
V gene: TRBV15
J gene: TRBJ2-7
CDR3 DNA: TGTGCCACCTCCCGTTCGACAGGGGTCGAGCAGTACTTC
CDR3 protein: CATSRSTGVEQYF

D gene: -
clone size: -
V gene: TRBV9
J gene: TRBJ1-4
CDR3 DNA: TGTGCCAGCAGCGTAGGAGGGGCCGGGGGAAAACTGTTTTTT
CDR3 protein: CASSVGGAGGKLFF

D gene: -
clone size: -
V gene: TRBV6-2/TRBV6-3
J gene: TRBJ2-3
CDR3 DNA: TGTGCCAGCAGTTCCGGACTACCACCCACAGATACGCAGTATTTT
CDR3 protein: CASSSGLPPTDTQYF

D gene: -
clone size: -
V gene: TRBV5-1
J gene: TRBJ2-1
CDR3 DNA: TGCGCCAGCAGCTTGGCTATTAACAATGAGCAGTTCTTC
CDR3 protein: CASSLAINNEQFF

D gene: -
clone size: -
V gene: TRBV30
J gene: TRBJ1-1
CDR3 DNA: TGTGCCTGGAGAGAGAAGTGGACACCCATGAACACTGAAGCTTTCTTT
CDR3 protein: CAWREKWTPMNTEAFF

D gene: TRBD1
clone size: -
V gene: TRBV15
J gene: TRBJ2-3
CDR3 DNA: TGTGCCACCAGCGGTGGACAGGGGACAGATACGCAGTATTTT
CDR3 protein: CATSGGQGTDTQYF

D gene: -
clone size: -
V gene: TRBV5-1
J gene: TRBJ2-1
CDR3 DNA: TGCGCCAGCAGCTTTGCACAGGGGGGGAATGAGCAGTTCTTC
CDR3 protein: CASSFAQGGNEQFF

D gene: -
clone size: once
V gene: TRBV29-1
J gene: TRBJ2-4
CDR3 DNA: TGCAGCGTTGGAGACAGAGAAAACATTCAGTACTTC
CDR3 protein: CSVGDRENIQYF

D gene: -
clone size: -
V gene: TRBV7-2
J gene: TRBJ2-7
CDR3 DNA: TGTGCCAGCAGCTTTTGGTCCTACGAGCAGTACTTC
CDR3 protein: CASSFWSYEQYF

D gene: -
clone size: -
V gene: TRBV6-5
J gene: TRBJ1-2
CDR3 DNA: TGTGCCAGCAGCCTACCGGGGTCCGGCTACACCTTC
CDR3 protein: CASSLPGSGYTF

D gene: -
clone size: -
V gene: TRBV9
J gene: TRBJ1-1
CDR3 DNA: TGTGCCAGCAGCGTAGATGGCAGGGGGAACACTGAAGCTTTCTTT
CDR3 protein: CASSVDGRGNTEAFF

D gene: -
clone size: -
V gene: TRBV10-2
J gene: TRBJ2-2
CDR3 DNA: TGCGCCACAACCGGGACTCCAGCCGGGGAGCTGTTTTTT
CDR3 protein: CATTGTPAGELFF

D gene: TRBD2
clone size: -
V gene: TRBV7-2
J gene: TRBJ2-1
CDR3 DNA: TGTACCAGCAGCTGGTGGGCTAGCGGGGGCGGTGAGCAGTTCTTC
CDR3 protein: CTSSWWASGGGEQFF

D gene: -
clone size: -
V gene: TRBV4-1
J gene: TRBJ2-5
CDR3 DNA: TGCGCCAGCACCAATGAGGGGGGCGGGGAGACCCAGTACTTC
CDR3 protein: CASTNEGGGETQYF

D gene: -
clone size: -
V gene: TRBV10-3
J gene: TRBJ1-2
CDR3 DNA: TGTGCCATTGCCCCCAACGGCAGGCTCTATGGCTACACCTTC
CDR3 protein: CAIAPNGRLYGYTF

D gene: TRBD1
clone size: -
V gene: TRBV12-3/TRBV12-4
J gene: TRBJ1-1
CDR3 DNA: TGTGCCAGCAGTTTAGCGCTAGGGGGACAGGGTTCCTTT
CDR3 protein: CASSLALGGQGSF

D gene: -
clone size: -
V gene: TRBV28
J gene: TRBJ2-5
CDR3 DNA: TGTGCCAGCAGCCCTAGAGGGTTTAGACAGGGAGGTGAGACCCAGTACTTC
CDR3 protein: CASSPRGFRQGGETQYF

D gene: -
clone size: -
V gene: TRBV5-1
J gene: TRBJ2-1
CDR3 DNA: TGCGCCAGCAGCTTGGCGCTAGCGATAAACAATGAGCAGTTCTTC
CDR3 protein: CASSLALAINNEQFF